Listed below are T cell receptor beta chains from one sample, sequenced in a study of blood T cells in healthy people across ages. Each CDR3 protein is one row after TCRdb ran MiXCR on the 5' RACE reads. The sample comprises approximately 1.5 million distinct CDR3 sequences, roughly 43% of which are singletons, and over 3.5% rests with the top ten. Sequencing input: blood. Receptors were obtained from a woman aged 18-29 years in good health. Both conserved end residues are part of each CDR3. Each record gives: V gene, clone size, D gene, J gene, CDR3 protein, CDR3 DNA. The D gene is left open where the match is weak. Clone sizes are given selectively: once, few, many, or a class where the clone is expanded.

TRBV5-1	.	.	TRBJ2-3	CASTKGAGAHTDTQYF	TGCGCCAGCACCAAGGGTGCCGGGGCACACACAGATACGCAGTATTTT
TRBV10-3	.	.	TRBJ2-1	CAISERTAPSINNEQFF	TGTGCCATCAGTGAACGGACAGCCCCCTCAATCAACAATGAGCAGTTCTTC
TRBV5-1	many	TRBD1	TRBJ2-7	CASSLSGQESYEQYF	TGCGCCAGCAGCTTGTCGGGACAGGAATCCTACGAGCAGTACTTC
TRBV20-1	few	TRBD2	TRBJ2-1	CSAGPTSGGSYNEQFF	TGCAGTGCCGGCCCGACTAGCGGGGGCTCCTACAATGAGCAGTTCTTC
TRBV4-3	.	.	TRBJ2-7	CASSQWGSYEQYF	TGCGCCAGCAGCCAATGGGGCTCCTACGAGCAGTACTTC
TRBV29-1	few	.	TRBJ2-7	CSARREPYEQYF	TGCAGCGCTAGAAGGGAGCCGTACGAGCAGTACTTC
TRBV10-3	few	TRBD2	TRBJ2-3	CAIRGGNTDTQYF	TGTGCCATCAGGGGGGGGAACACAGATACGCAGTATTTT
TRBV27	.	TRBD1	TRBJ1-2	CASSLIRGGVGNGYTF	TGTGCCAGCAGTTTAATCAGGGGGGGAGTAGGTAATGGCTACACCTTC
TRBV29-1	.	.	TRBJ1-2	CSVEDWGLGYTF	TGCAGCGTTGAAGATTGGGGGTTGGGCTACACCTTC
TRBV27	.	TRBD1	TRBJ2-2	CASIHAGGTGELFF	TGTGCCAGCATTCACGCAGGGGGCACCGGGGAGCTGTTTTTT
TRBV30	.	TRBD1	TRBJ1-2	CASTSTSRGTNYGYTF	TGTGCCTCAACTTCCACCAGCAGGGGGACTAACTATGGCTACACCTTC
TRBV10-3	.	.	TRBJ2-7	CAISDRDLTYEQYF	TGTGCCATCAGTGACCGGGACCTTACCTACGAGCAGTACTTC
TRBV19	.	.	TRBJ2-1	CASSIRSGEIQFF	TGTGCCAGTAGTATAAGGTCAGGAGAGATCCAGTTCTTC
TRBV27	many	.	TRBJ2-1	CASSLDPGSYNEQFF	TGTGCCAGCAGTTTAGATCCGGGGTCCTACAATGAGCAGTTCTTC
TRBV27	.	.	TRBJ2-7	CASSSTSGVMAQYF	TGTGCCAGCAGCTCGACTAGTGGGGTTATGGCCCAGTACTTC
TRBV3-1	.	TRBD2	TRBJ2-1	CASSQVSAGEYNEQFF	TGTGCCAGCAGCCAAGTTTCAGCGGGGGAGTACAATGAGCAGTTCTTC
TRBV6-2/TRBV6-3	few	.	TRBJ2-2	CASSSNRVNTGELFF	TGTGCCAGCAGCTCAAACCGGGTAAACACCGGGGAGCTGTTTTTT
TRBV18	.	TRBD1	TRBJ1-1	CASSTGGELNRPFF	TGTGCCAGCTCAACAGGGGGCGAGCTAAATAGACCTTTCTTT
TRBV27	few	.	TRBJ1-2	CASRDQSYGYTF	TGTGCCAGCAGGGATCAGAGCTATGGCTACACCTTC
TRBV9	.	TRBD1	TRBJ2-7	CASSASGTDYFSTYEQYF	TGTGCCAGCAGCGCCTCCGGGACAGATTACTTCTCGACCTACGAGCAGTACTTC
TRBV4-3	.	TRBD1	TRBJ2-1	CASSQDTGGPPENNGQFF	TGCGCCAGCAGCCAAGATACAGGGGGCCCTCCCGAGAATAATGGGCAGTTCTTC
TRBV20-1	many	TRBD1	TRBJ2-1	CSDGQGDRNEQFF	TGCAGTGACGGACAGGGGGACCGCAATGAGCAGTTCTTC
TRBV25-1	few	TRBD1	TRBJ1-1	CASSDQDRGGEAFF	TGTGCCAGCAGTGACCAAGACAGGGGAGGTGAAGCTTTCTTT
TRBV2	few	.	TRBJ2-7	CASSESPGPGSYEQYF	TGTGCCAGCAGTGAGAGTCCAGGCCCTGGGTCCTACGAGCAGTACTTC
TRBV10-3	.	.	TRBJ1-5	CATKGLYNQPQHF	TGTGCCACTAAGGGACTGTACAATCAGCCCCAGCATTTT
TRBV2	once	.	TRBJ1-6	CASSVMTANSPLHF	TGTGCCAGCAGTGTGATGACAGCGAATTCACCCCTCCACTTT
TRBV6-5	.	TRBD1	TRBJ1-1	CASRGNRGRTEAFF	TGTGCCAGCAGAGGAAACAGGGGGCGAACTGAAGCTTTCTTT
TRBV20-1	.	.	TRBJ1-2	CSASGQREANYGYTF	TGCAGTGCTAGCGGCCAAAGGGAGGCTAACTATGGCTACACCTTC
TRBV7-6	few	TRBD1	TRBJ1-4	CASSRLDRGNEKLFF	TGTGCCAGCAGCCGTCTTGACAGGGGGAATGAAAAACTGTTTTTT
TRBV28	.	.	TRBJ2-1	CASSLTISNEQFF	TGTGCCAGCAGTTTAACCATCAGCAATGAGCAGTTCTTC
TRBV6-2/TRBV6-3	.	.	TRBJ1-1	CASSAPRGTGPNTEAFF	TGTGCCAGCAGTGCCCCTAGGGGTACAGGGCCGAACACTGAAGCTTTCTTT
TRBV20-1	.	TRBD1	TRBJ2-3	CSARDLGQSVDTQYF	TGCAGTGCTAGAGATTTGGGACAGAGCGTAGATACGCAGTATTTT
TRBV7-2	.	TRBD2	TRBJ2-1	CASSFRPSGGLYNEQFF	TGTGCCAGCAGCTTCCGGCCTAGCGGGGGGCTCTACAATGAGCAGTTCTTC
TRBV11-2	.	TRBD1	TRBJ2-4	CASSYGTVRDIQYF	TGTGCCAGCAGCTACGGGACAGTTCGGGACATTCAGTACTTC
TRBV6-1	.	.	TRBJ1-3	CASKPGTNSGNTIYF	TGTGCCAGCAAACCAGGAACCAACTCTGGAAACACCATATATTTT
TRBV6-1	few	.	TRBJ2-1	CASSRGTFFNNEQFF	TGTGCCAGCAGCCGAGGGACGTTTTTCAACAATGAGCAGTTCTTC
TRBV7-9	few	.	TRBJ2-1	CASSSPRAASNEQFF	TGTGCCAGCAGCTCTCCCCGGGCGGCCAGCAATGAGCAGTTCTTC
TRBV7-9	.	TRBD2	TRBJ2-1	CASSPRTSGSIGDEQFF	TGTGCCAGCAGCCCCAGGACTAGCGGGAGTATCGGGGATGAGCAGTTCTTC
TRBV29-1	.	.	TRBJ2-6	CSVTQGANVLTF	TGCAGCGTTACTCAGGGGGCCAACGTCCTGACTTTC
TRBV2	.	TRBD2	TRBJ2-5	CASSDWTSGGDQETQYF	TGTGCCAGCAGTGATTGGACTAGCGGGGGGGACCAAGAGACCCAGTACTTC